The source of this T cell receptor beta chain is a study of radiotherapy plus CTLA-4 blockade in lung cancer. Findings and caveats of the study: Early clonal dynamics of blood T cells, together with interferon-beta, were reported as the best response predictor.

About this clone itself: Antigen specificity is unknown.

Trimming cost V 6 bases and J 8 bases, with 13 bases left between them. Germline CDR1 reads MNHNS; CDR2 reads SASEGT. The CDR3 loop spans 12 amino acids. Clones were read by immunoSEQ multiplex PCR, and TCRdb kept only the in-frame ones, dropping some. This sample has approximately 98,000 clones, with 82% found just once. Material: peripheral blood, obtained from a patient treated with radiotherapy plus ipilimumab. This chain uses TRBV6-1 with TRBJ1-2, with a weak D call TRBD1 (5 bases). This sequence was found in a human donor with non-small cell lung cancer who had a partial response to radiotherapy plus ipilimumab. DNA for the CDR3: TGTGCCAGCAGCTCAGGGCTCGGAGGCTACACCTTC. Its translation is CASSSGLGGYTF.